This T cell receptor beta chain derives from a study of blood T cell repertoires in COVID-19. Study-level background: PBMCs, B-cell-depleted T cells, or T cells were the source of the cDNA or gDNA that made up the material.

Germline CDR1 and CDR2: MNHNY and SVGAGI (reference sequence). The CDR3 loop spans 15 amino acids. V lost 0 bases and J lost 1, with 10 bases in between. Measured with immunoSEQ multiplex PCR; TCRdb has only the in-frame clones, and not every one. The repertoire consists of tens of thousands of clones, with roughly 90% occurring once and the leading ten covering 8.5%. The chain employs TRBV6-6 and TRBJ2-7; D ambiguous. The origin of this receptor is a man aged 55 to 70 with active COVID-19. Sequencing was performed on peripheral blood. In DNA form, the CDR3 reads TGTGCCAGCAGTTACTCGTCCCCTTTATCCTACGAGCAGTACTTC. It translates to CASSYSSPLSYEQYF.